The rows below give T cell receptor beta chains drawn from one sample of a study of cytotoxic CD8 clonotypes in ibrutinib-treated CLL. Only in-frame clones appear in the TCRdb table, and some are missing; sequencing was by immunoSEQ multiplex PCR. The sample has 110,000 to 150,000 clones; about 76% are singletons. The source was PBMCs, collected after 24 months of ibrutinib treatment. Receptors originate from a human donor with chronic lymphocytic leukemia. Each CDR3 is given with its conserved first and last residue. Each record gives: clone size, J gene, V gene, D gene, CDR3 DNA, CDR3 protein. The D gene is left open where the match is weak. Size is omitted from some rows. Given values are once, few, many or a class for expanded clones.

once	TRBJ2-5	TRBV5-1	TRBD2	TGCGCCAGCAGCAGGGGACTAGCGGGAGAGGGGGAGACCCAGTACTTC	CASSRGLAGEGETQYF
.	TRBJ1-1	TRBV10-2	.	TGCGCCAGCAGAGATGTCAGCTCTAACACTAAAGCTTTCTTT	CASRDVSSNTKAFF
.	TRBJ1-5	TRBV30	.	TGTGCCTGGAGTTTCGGGCAGGGCAATCAGCCCCAGCATTTT	CAWSFGQGNQPQHF
.	TRBJ1-1	TRBV7-3	TRBD1	TGTGCCAGCAAACAGGGGATGAACACTGAAGCTTTCTTT	CASKQGMNTEAFF
.	TRBJ1-3	TRBV19	.	TGTGCCAGTAGTACTGGAAACACCATATATTTT	CASSTGNTIYF
.	TRBJ1-2	TRBV5-6	.	TGTGCCAGCAGCTTGGGCTCCAACACCGACAGTGCCGGTGGCTACACCTTC	CASSLGSNTDSAGGYTF
.	TRBJ1-3	TRBV7-3	.	TGTGCCAGCAGCAAAGGGGCCGGTTTTGTAAACACCATATATTTT	CASSKGAGFVNTIYF
.	TRBJ1-4	TRBV7-9	TRBD1	TGTGCCAGCACCGGGACAGGGTGGCAACTGTTTTTT	CASTGTGWQLFF
few	TRBJ1-5	TRBV6-5	.	TGTGCCAGCCGGGGAGGGGCGAACAATCAGCCCCAGCATTTT	CASRGGANNQPQHF
.	TRBJ2-7	TRBV9	.	TGTGCCAGCAGCGTAGTGGGATCCACCGAGCAGTACTTC	CASSVVGSTEQYF
.	TRBJ2-3	TRBV27	.	TGTGCCAGCAGTTTGTGGGTAGGCACAGATACGCAGTATTTT	CASSLWVGTDTQYF
.	TRBJ2-2	TRBV7-9	.	TGTGCCAGCAGCCTAATGACACCCGGAGGGGCCGGGGAGCTGTTTTTT	CASSLMTPGGAGELFF
.	TRBJ2-2	TRBV20-1	.	TGCAGTGCTCTCGGCGGGGGGGAGCTGTTTTTT	CSALGGGELFF
.	TRBJ1-1	TRBV9	.	TGTGCCAGCAGCGCTTTCCTCGGGACACACACTGAAGCTTTCTTT	CASSAFLGTHTEAFF
.	TRBJ1-1	TRBV28	.	TGTGCCAGCAGTTTAGATGTGGGCGCTGAAGCTTTCTTT	CASSLDVGAEAFF
.	TRBJ2-7	TRBV5-1	TRBD1	TGCGCCAGCACCCACACCGGGACAGGGGGCTCATTTTCCCCCTACGAGCAGTACTTC	CASTHTGTGGSFSPYEQYF
.	TRBJ2-7	TRBV25-1	.	TGTGCCAGCAGTGCCGCCTTAAAGGGTGGAGAGCAGTACTTC	CASSAALKGGEQYF
.	TRBJ2-1	TRBV12-5	.	TGTGCTAGTGGTTTGGGGTGGGCGGGATTGAGTGAGCAGTTCTTC	CASGLGWAGLSEQFF
.	TRBJ1-5	TRBV18	.	TGTGCCAGCTCACAGACAGGCGTGAACAATCAGCCCCAGCATTTT	CASSQTGVNNQPQHF
.	TRBJ1-1	TRBV18	.	TGTGCCAGCTCACCACTCCCTCCCGGGGGGGGCACTGAAGCTTTCTTT	CASSPLPPGGGTEAFF
many	TRBJ1-5	TRBV9	.	TGTGCCAGCAGCGTAGGGGGGTATCAGCCCCAGCATTTT	CASSVGGYQPQHF
once	TRBJ1-3	TRBV5-1	.	TGCGCCAGCAGCACCGGGGGTGGAAACACCATATATTTT	CASSTGGGNTIYF